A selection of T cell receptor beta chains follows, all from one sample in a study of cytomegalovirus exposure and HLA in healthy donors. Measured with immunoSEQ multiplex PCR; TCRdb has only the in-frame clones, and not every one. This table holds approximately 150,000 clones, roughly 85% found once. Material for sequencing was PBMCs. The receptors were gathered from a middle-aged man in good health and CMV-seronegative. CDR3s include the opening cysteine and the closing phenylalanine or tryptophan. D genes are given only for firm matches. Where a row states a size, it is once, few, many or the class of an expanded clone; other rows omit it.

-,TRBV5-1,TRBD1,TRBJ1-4,TGCGCCAGCAGCTTGGGACAGGGGAGAGGTAGTGAAAAACTGTTTTTT,CASSLGQGRGSEKLFF
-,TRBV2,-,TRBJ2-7,TGTGCCAGCAGTGGAGCCTACGAGCAGTACTTC,CASSGAYEQYF
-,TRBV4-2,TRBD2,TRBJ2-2,TGTGCCAGCAGCGGAACTTATAGGACTAGAGCCGGGGAGCTGTTTTTT,CASSGTYRTRAGELFF
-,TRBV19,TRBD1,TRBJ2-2,TGTGCCATATCACAGGGGGCGAACACCGGGGAGCTGTTTTTT,CAISQGANTGELFF
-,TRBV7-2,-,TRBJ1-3,TGTGCCAGCAGCTTTGGACAGGGAAACACCATATATTTT,CASSFGQGNTIYF
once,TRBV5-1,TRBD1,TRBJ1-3,TGCGCCAGCAGCTTTACCGGGACAGGACCCTCTGGAAACACCATATATTTT,CASSFTGTGPSGNTIYF
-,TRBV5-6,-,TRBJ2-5,TGTGCCAGCAGCGATCGAGGGGGGGGCATGACAGAGACCCAGTACTTC,CASSDRGGGMTETQYF
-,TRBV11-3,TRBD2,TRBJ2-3,TGTGCCAGCAGCTCTAGCGGTAGCGGGAGTAGGATAGATACGCAGTATTTT,CASSSSGSGSRIDTQYF
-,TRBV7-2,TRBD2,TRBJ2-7,TGTGCCAGCAGCTTACGAGCGGGAGGTGTCCCCTACGAGCAGTACTTC,CASSLRAGGVPYEQYF
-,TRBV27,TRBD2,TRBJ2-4,TGTGCCAGCAGTCCCCGCCAGACTAGCGGGACGGCCAAAAACATTCAGTACTTC,CASSPRQTSGTAKNIQYF
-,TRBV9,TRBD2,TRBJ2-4,TGTGCCAGCAGCGCCCTAGCGGGACCTTTAAACATTCAGTACTTC,CASSALAGPLNIQYF
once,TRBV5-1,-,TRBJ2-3,TGCGCCAGCAGCTCAGATGGAGATACGCAGTATTTT,CASSSDGDTQYF
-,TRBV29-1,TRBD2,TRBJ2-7,TGCAGCGTTGAAGGAGCAGCGGGAGGTTACGAGCAGTACTTC,CSVEGAAGGYEQYF
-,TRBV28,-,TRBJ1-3,TGTGCCAGCAGCCCAGGATTCGTCCGGGGGAGGGACATCATATATTTT,CASSPGFVRGRDIIYF
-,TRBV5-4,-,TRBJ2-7,TGTGCCAGCAGCGCTATAGAGATAAAGGAGCAGTACTTC,CASSAIEIKEQYF
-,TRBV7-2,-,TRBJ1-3,TGTGCCAGCAGCTTAGTGGGCAGCTCTGGAAACACCATATATTTT,CASSLVGSSGNTIYF
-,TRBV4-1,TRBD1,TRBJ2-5,TGCGCCAGCAGCCTAGACAGGGTACGGGAGACCCAGTACTTC,CASSLDRVRETQYF
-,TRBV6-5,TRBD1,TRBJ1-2,TGTGCCAGCAGTTACTCTGGTCCAGGGGGCGGGGATGGCTACACCTTC,CASSYSGPGGGDGYTF
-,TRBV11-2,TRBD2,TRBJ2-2,TGTGCCAGCAGCTTAGTTTCTAGCGGTCCCGGGGAGCTGTTTTTT,CASSLVSSGPGELFF
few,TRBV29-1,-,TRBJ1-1,TGCAGCGTTGAGAAACACCAGAACACTGAAGCTTTCTTT,CSVEKHQNTEAFF
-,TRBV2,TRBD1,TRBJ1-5,TGTGCCAGCACCCGGACGGGACAGCCAGATCAGCCCCAGCATTTT,CASTRTGQPDQPQHF
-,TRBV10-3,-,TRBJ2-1,TGTGCCATCAGCCGGGACTCGGACGATGAGCAGTTCTTC,CAISRDSDDEQFF
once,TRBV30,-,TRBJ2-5,TGTGCCTGGAGCGGCGGGGCTAGAGGTCAAGAGACCCAGTACTTC,CAWSGGARGQETQYF
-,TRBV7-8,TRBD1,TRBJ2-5,TGTGCCAGCAGCTTCAATCCTCCGGGACAGGCCCAAGAGACCCAGTACTTC,CASSFNPPGQAQETQYF
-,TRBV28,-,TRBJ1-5,TGTGCCAGCAGTTTATACCTCCTTAGACGGGATAGCAATCAGCCCCAGCATTTT,CASSLYLLRRDSNQPQHF
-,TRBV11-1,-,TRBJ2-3,TGTGCCAGCAGCTGGAACCACAGGGATACGCAGTATTTT,CASSWNHRDTQYF
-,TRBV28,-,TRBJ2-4,TGTGCCAGCAGTTCCCCTGCGGCGAACCTCAACATTCAGTACTTC,CASSSPAANLNIQYF
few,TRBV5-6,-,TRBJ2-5,TGTGCCAGCAGTTTACCCCGTGGGGCTGAGACCCAGTACTTC,CASSLPRGAETQYF
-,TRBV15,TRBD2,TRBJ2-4,TGTGCCACCAGCCGGTCACTAGCGGGAGAAGGGGAAAACATTCAGTACTTC,CATSRSLAGEGENIQYF
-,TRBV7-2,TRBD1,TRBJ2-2,TGTGCCAGCAGCGTTTTCCTAACAGGGGATCGGGAGCTGTTTTTT,CASSVFLTGDRELFF
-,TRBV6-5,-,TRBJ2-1,TGTGCCAGCAGTTACAGGGGACACGGGTCGGATGAGCAGTTCTTC,CASSYRGHGSDEQFF